The 13 T cell receptor beta chains in this list originate from one sample, sequenced in a study of blood T cell repertoires in COVID-19. Only in-frame clones appear in the TCRdb table, and some are missing; sequencing was by immunoSEQ multiplex PCR. The sample consists of over 200,000 clones, 70% to 75% of them appearing once. Sequencing input: peripheral blood. These receptor sequences come from a woman older than 75 with acute or convalescent COVID-19.

V is TRBV15 and J is TRBJ1-2; D is uncertain. V lost 2 bases, J lost 7 bases, and 8 bases lay in between. Per germline, CDR1 LNHNV and CDR2 YYDKDF (reference sequence). The CDR3 loop spans 12 amino acids. The CDR3 reads CATSRPLSGYTF. The CDR3 DNA reads TGTGCCACCAGCAGACCTCTAAGTGGCTACACCTTC.

This chain uses TRBV11-3 with TRBJ2-1; D possibly corresponds to TRBD2 (6 bases). Between the trimmed V and J ends, which lost 3 bases and 6 bases, there was a span of 15 bases. Germline-derived CDR1 and CDR2 are SGHNT and YENEEA. The CDR3 totals 15 residues. In DNA form, the CDR3 reads TGTGCCAGCAGCTTGGAAGCGGGCCCCTTCAATGAGCAGTTCTTC. Protein sequence: CASSLEAGPFNEQFF.

This chain joins TRBV5-4 and TRBJ1-2; no definite D call. The CDR3 consists of 14 residues. Trimming cost V 2 bases and J 2 bases, with 10 bases left between them. Germline V CDR1 and CDR2: SGHNT, YYREEE (reference sequence). CDR3 sequence (DNA): TGTGCCAGCAGCTTCAGCGGAGGGAACTATGGCTACACCTTC. This sequence encodes CASSFSGGNYGYTF.

This chain connects TRBV9 to TRBJ1-2; D remains unclear. In germline, CDR1 is SGDLS, CDR2 YYNGEE. V gave up 0 bases and J gave up 3 bases, with 6 bases separating them. The CDR3 consists of 13 residues. CDR3 residues: CASSVGGYYGYTF. Here the CDR3 DNA reads TGTGCCAGCAGCGTAGGAGGGTACTATGGCTACACCTTC.

The chain links TRBV19 to TRBJ1-6; 8 nucleotides match TRBD1. The CDR3 extends over 16 amino acids. Germline-derived CDR1 and CDR2 are LNHDA and SQIVND (reference sequence). V trimming: 6 bases; J trimming: 3 bases; junction bases outside the gene matches: 7. The DNA of the CDR3 is TGTGCCAGTAGCGCAGGGGGCGGCCTCTATAATTCACCCCTCCACTTT. This translates into CASSAGGGLYNSPLHF.

The rearrangement links TRBV11-2 to TRBJ1-2; 9 positions match TRBD1. Germline V gene lookup returns CDR1 SGHAT and CDR2 FQNNGV. With 1 base clipped from V and 8 bases from J, the junction kept 8 bases outside the gene matches. The CDR3 runs to 15 residues. Here the CDR3 reads CASSLGRGTGKGYTF. For the CDR3, the DNA is TGTGCCAGCAGCTTAGGCCGGGGGACAGGGAAGGGCTACACCTTC.

The genes are TRBV7-2 and TRBJ2-5; TRBD2 agrees at 9 bases. Germline trimming cut 2 bases from V and 5 bases from J; bases unmatched to any gene: 6. The CDR3 is made up of 15 amino acids. The V gene's germline CDR1 is SGHTA and CDR2 FQGNSA. The CDR3 nucleotides are TGTGCCAGCAGCTTAACGCGGGGGGGCCTGGAGACCCAGTACTTC. This translates into CASSLTRGGLETQYF.

The rearrangement uses TRBV6-5 and TRBJ1-1; D not certain. The length of the CDR3 is 15 residues. From germline, CDR1 is MNHEY and CDR2 SVGAGI. Deletions cut 5 bases from V and 0 bases from J, with 13 bases between. The CDR3: CASSRTGRMNTEAFF. As DNA, the CDR3 is TGTGCCAGCAGTCGGACGGGAAGAATGAACACTGAAGCTTTCTTT.

This rearrangement joins TRBV15 to TRBJ1-2; D gene unclear. There are 13 residues in the CDR3. Trimming stripped 0 bases from V and 3 bases from J, with 5 bases between. Germline V lookup: CDR1 LNHNV, CDR2 YYDKDF (reference sequence). For the CDR3, the DNA is TGTGCCACCAGCAGAGATAGTTACTATGGCTACACCTTC. Translated: CATSRDSYYGYTF. Looking up the rest from reference TRBV15 and TRBJ1-2 gives the full variable domain: DAMVIQNPRYQVTQFGKPVTLSCSQTLNHNVMYWYQQKSSQAPKLLFHYYDKDFNNEADTPDNFQSRRPNTSFCFLDIRSPGLGDTAMYLCATSRDSYYGYTFGSGTRLTVV.

This clone was detected only a few times. The V call is TRBV5-1, the J call TRBJ2-2; TRBD2 is a possible D gene (5 bases). From germline, CDR1 is SGHRS and CDR2 YFSETQ. The V end was cut by 0 bases, the J end by 7 bases, with 10 bases between. The CDR3 runs to 14 residues. In DNA, the CDR3 is TGCGCCAGCAGCTTGGTCCAGGACTTCGGGGAGCTGTTTTTT. Translated, it gives CASSLVQDFGELFF.

The gene calls are TRBV15 and TRBJ1-4; 8 nucleotides align to TRBD1. This CDR3 comprises 15 residues. The junction had 4 bases not matched to a gene; V was cut back by 0 bases and J by 7 bases. The germline gives CDR1 LNHNV, CDR2 YYDKDF (reference sequence). CDR3 DNA sequence: TGTGCCACCAGCAGAGATCAGGGGGCAGGTGAAAAACTGTTTTTT. Protein sequence: CATSRDQGAGEKLFF.

Written as DNA, the CDR3 is TGTGCCAGCTCACCCGGCGGGAACACCGGGGAGCTGTTTTTT. This codes for CASSPGGNTGELFF. This sequence joins TRBV18 and TRBJ2-2; D is ambiguous. CDR1 is KGHSH and CDR2 is LQKENI in the germline V gene. The CDR3 contains 14 residues. V shed 3 bases and J shed 1 base, with 6 bases lying between them.

The gene calls are TRBV7-2 and TRBJ2-3; 8 nucleotides line up with TRBD2. This CDR3 is 18 amino acids long. The V and J ends lost 1 base and 0 bases, in that order; junction bases with no gene match: 9. The germline gives CDR1 SGHTA, CDR2 FQGNSA. The CDR3 DNA sequence: TGTGCCAGCAGCTTAGGGCAGGTAGCGGGGCCTAGCACAGATACGCAGTATTTT. Protein: CASSLGQVAGPSTDTQYF.